Sequencing of this T cell receptor beta chain was carried out in a study of blood T cell repertoires in COVID-19. The assay was immunoSEQ multiplex PCR, and TCRdb's table has in-frame clones only and misses some. This table holds tens of thousands of clones, roughly 80% found once. The sequencing sample was made of peripheral blood. The TCR was taken from a man aged 65 to 85 with acute or convalescent COVID-19.

CDR3 protein: CASRKGGAHEKLFF. In DNA form, the CDR3 reads TGTGCCAGCAGAAAAGGGGGCGCCCATGAAAAACTGTTTTTT. The gene calls are TRBV28 and TRBJ1-4; TRBD1 matches at 7 bases. Germline trimming cut 6 bases from V and 6 bases from J; bases unmatched to any gene: 7. Germline assignment: CDR1 MDHEN and CDR2 SYDVKM. This CDR3 contains 14 residues.